This entry lists 10 T cell receptor beta chains sequenced from one sample in a study of shared clonotypes between healthy human individuals. TCRdb keeps only in-frame clones here, not all; method: immunoSEQ multiplex PCR. The sample has some 2.4 million clones, roughly 93% seen once; the top ten hold about 0.34%. Input material: naive CD4+ T cells from PBMCs. The subset here: CD45RA+ positively selected. Receptor source: a man younger than 35 in good health. Some clones in this sample may be carry-over from other donors' samples.

This chain joins TRBV28 and TRBJ2-7; 8 bases align to TRBD2. J was trimmed by 6 bases and V by 6 bases; bases with no gene match: 28. CDR1 and CDR2 (germline): MDHEN, SYDVKM. This CDR3 spans 20 amino acids. The chain's CDR3 is CASRPPFAPEGLAGKGEQYF. DNA of the CDR3: TGTGCCAGCAGGCCACCCTTCGCTCCCGAGGGTCTAGCGGGTAAAGGCGAGCAGTACTTC. Full variable domain (outside the CDR3, taken from reference TRBV28 and TRBJ2-7): DVKVTQSSRYLVKRTGEKVFLECVQDMDHENMFWYRQDPGLGLRLIYFSYDVKMKEKGDIPEGYSVSREKKERFSLILESASTNQTSMYLCASRPPFAPEGLAGKGEQYFGPGTRLTVT.

V gene TRBV6-4 combines with J gene TRBJ2-1; 10 bases line up with TRBD1. The trim removed 4 bases at V and 12 bases at J, leaving 12 bases unmatched. Germline V CDR1 and CDR2: MRHNA, SNTAGT. The CDR3 is 15 amino acids. CDR3 nucleotides: TGTGCCAGCAGTGCCGGACAGGGGGGTAACAGGCGGCAGTTCTTC. Its translation: CASSAGQGGNRRQFF.

This chain uses TRBV28 with TRBJ1-3, with TRBD1 matching over 7 bases. This CDR3 contains 14 residues. The germline V gene has CDR1 MDHEN and CDR2 SYDVKM. J was trimmed by 5 bases and V by 6 bases; bases with no gene match: 7. The DNA for the CDR3 is TGTGCCAGCAGCGAACAGACAGGGAGAAACACCATATATTTT. This translates into CASSEQTGRNTIYF.

V is TRBV28 and J is TRBJ2-3; 8 positions match TRBD1. CDR3 length equals 17 residues. V was clipped by 6 bases and J by 6 bases; unmatched bases: 17. The germline gives CDR1 MDHEN, CDR2 SYDVKM. As DNA, the CDR3 is TGTGCCAGCAGCCCAATCCGCACAGGGGGACATTCGGATACGCAGTATTTT. It is translated as CASSPIRTGGHSDTQYF.

The J gene is TRBJ2-1, the V gene TRBV29-1; D is ambiguous. The V and J ends lost 6 bases and 5 bases respectively, with 14 bases between them. The length of the CDR3 is 13 residues. The V gene's germline CDR1 is SQVTM and CDR2 ANQGSEA. The chain's CDR3 is CSVLQTRHNEQFF. The CDR3 bases are TGCAGCGTCCTTCAGACCCGCCACAATGAGCAGTTCTTC.

The chain uses TRBV5-4 and TRBJ2-1; 10 nucleotides line up with TRBD2. The CDR3 spans 15 residues. Trimming cost V 4 bases and J 8 bases; bases outside gene matches: 9. Germline V gene lookup returns CDR1 SGHNT and CDR2 YYREEE (reference sequence). In DNA, the CDR3 is TGTGCCAGCAGCCAGAGCGGGAGGGCCCAGGATGAGCAGTTCTTC. This encodes CASSQSGRAQDEQFF.

The rearrangement links TRBV18 to TRBJ1-1; 12 positions agree with TRBD1. V shed 3 bases, J shed 3 bases, and the junction held 2 bases outside the gene matches. The germline V gene has CDR1 KGHSH and CDR2 LQKENI. This CDR3 has 15 residues. The DNA for the CDR3 is TGTGCCAGCTCACCGGGACAGGGGGCCTACACTGAAGCTTTCTTT. Translated: CASSPGQGAYTEAFF. The whole variable domain, filled in from reference TRBV18 and TRBJ1-1, reads NAGVMQNPRHLVRRRGQEARLRCSPMKGHSHVYWYRQLPEEGLKFMVYLQKENIIDESGMPKERFSAEFPKEGPSILRIQQVVRGDSAAYFCASSPGQGAYTEAFFGQGTRLTVV.

This chain uses TRBV9 with TRBJ1-1; TRBD1 is a possible D gene (6 bases). This CDR3 contains 12 residues. Looked up from germline, CDR1 is SGDLS and CDR2 is YYNGEE. Trimming removed 3 bases at V and 10 bases at J, with 13 bases between. CDR3 coding DNA: TGTGCCAGCAGCGCACTAACAGGGATAGCTTTCTTT. Translated, it gives CASSALTGIAFF.

This chain uses TRBV7-2 with TRBJ2-3, with 8 nucleotides matching TRBD1. The CDR3 extends over 14 amino acids. Trimming removed 6 bases from V and 8 bases from J; junction bases left unmatched: 10. Germline loops: CDR1 SGHTA, CDR2 FQGNSA. The CDR3 bases are TGTGCCAGCAGTCTCAGGGGGCGCGCCATTACGCAGTATTTT. Amino acids: CASSLRGRAITQYF. Full variable domain (remainder filled in from reference TRBV7-2 and TRBJ2-3): GAGVSQSPSNKVTEKGKDVELRCDPISGHTALYWYRQSLGQGLEFLIYFQGNSAPDKSGLPSDRFSAERTGGSVSTLTIQRTQQEDSAVYLCASSLRGRAITQYFGPGTRLTVL.

The table lists this clone with a count of one. The rearrangement links TRBV4-1 to TRBJ2-3; weak D call: TRBD2 (5 bases). This CDR3 has 17 amino acids. V was cut by 4 bases and J by 1 base, with 18 bases left in between. Looked up from germline, CDR1 is MGHRA and CDR2 is YSYEKL. For the CDR3, the DNA is TGCGCCAGCAGCCTACTCCCCGGGAATGCGGGCACAGATACGCAGTATTTT. Its protein is CASSLLPGNAGTDTQYF.